The TCR beta chain described here comes from a study of cytomegalovirus exposure and HLA in healthy donors. Study-level results: Some TCR beta chains (roughly 150 of them) were listed as cytomegalovirus-associated. A later analysis found first-cohort TCR clusters tended to co-occur in the 120 validation repertoires.

CDR1 MDHEN and CDR2 SYDVKM come from the germline V gene. The CDR3 runs 13 residues. V dropped 8 bases and J dropped 3; count of bases not matched to a gene: 3. Some clones are missing from TCRdb's copy, which holds only in-frame ones; the method was immunoSEQ multiplex PCR. Of around 70,000 clones listed, 94% are singletons. This clone was recorded only once. Antigen specificity is unknown. The sequence was obtained from a man aged 18 to 30 in good health and CMV-seropositive. The J gene is TRBJ1-5, the V gene TRBV28; 8 bases are a match to TRBD1. Sequencing was performed on PBMCs. CDR3 DNA sequence: TGTGCCAGCCGACAGGGGATCAATCAGCCCCAGCATTTT. The encoded protein is CASRQGINQPQHF.